This T cell receptor beta chain was retrieved from a study of blood T cell repertoires in COVID-19. The germline V and J ends were trimmed by 0 bases and 4 bases, with 11 bases remaining between them. The length of the CDR3 is 15 residues. Germline lookup yields CDR1 SGHDT and CDR2 YYEEEE. The protocol was immunoSEQ multiplex PCR, while the TCRdb copy is restricted to in-frame clones and leaves out a portion. The sample consists of about 60,000 clones, over 80% of them appearing once. This TCR was sampled from a man aged 25 to 45 with COVID-19, enrolled during active disease. The rearrangement joins TRBV5-6 to TRBJ1-3; D perhaps matches TRBD1 (6 bases). Specimen: peripheral blood. The CDR3 here is CASSLAGAPGNTIYF. CDR3 in DNA: TGTGCCAGCAGCTTGGCAGGGGCGCCCGGAAACACCATATATTTT.